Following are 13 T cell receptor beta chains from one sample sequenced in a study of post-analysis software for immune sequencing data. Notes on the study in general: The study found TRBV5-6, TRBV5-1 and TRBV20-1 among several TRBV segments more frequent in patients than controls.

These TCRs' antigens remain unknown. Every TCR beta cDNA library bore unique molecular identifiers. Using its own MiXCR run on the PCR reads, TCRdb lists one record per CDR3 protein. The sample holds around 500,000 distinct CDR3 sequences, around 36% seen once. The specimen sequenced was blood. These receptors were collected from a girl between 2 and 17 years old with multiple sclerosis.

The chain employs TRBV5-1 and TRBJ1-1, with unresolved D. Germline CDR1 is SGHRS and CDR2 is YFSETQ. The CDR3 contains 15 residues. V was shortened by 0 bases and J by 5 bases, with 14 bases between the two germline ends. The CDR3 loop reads CASSLEGRGLTEAFF. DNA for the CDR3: TGCGCCAGCAGCTTGGAAGGCCGGGGATTGACTGAAGCTTTCTTT.

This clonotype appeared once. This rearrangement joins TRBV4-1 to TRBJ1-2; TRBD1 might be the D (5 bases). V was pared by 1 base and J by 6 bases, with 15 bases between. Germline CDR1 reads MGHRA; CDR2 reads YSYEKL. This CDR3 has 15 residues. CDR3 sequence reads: CASSQALGGRDGYTF. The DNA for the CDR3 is TGCGCCAGCAGCCAAGCCTTGGGGGGTAGGGATGGCTACACCTTC.

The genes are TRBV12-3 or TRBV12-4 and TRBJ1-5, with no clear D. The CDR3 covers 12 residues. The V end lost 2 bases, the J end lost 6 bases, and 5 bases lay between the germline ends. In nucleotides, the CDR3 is TGTGCCAGCAGTTTAATTGGTCAGCCCCAGCATTTT. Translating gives CASSLIGQPQHF.

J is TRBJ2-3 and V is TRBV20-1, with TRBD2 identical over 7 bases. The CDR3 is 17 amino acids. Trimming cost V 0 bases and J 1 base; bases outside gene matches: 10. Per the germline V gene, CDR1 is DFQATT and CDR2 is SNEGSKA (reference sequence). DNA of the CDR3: TGCAGTGCTAGAGATTCCGGGGGGTGGCAGGGCACAGATACGCAGTATTTT. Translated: CSARDSGGWQGTDTQYF.

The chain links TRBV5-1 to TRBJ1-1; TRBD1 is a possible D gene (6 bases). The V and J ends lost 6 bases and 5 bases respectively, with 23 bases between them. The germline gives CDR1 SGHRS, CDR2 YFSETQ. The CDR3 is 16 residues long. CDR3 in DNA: TGCGCCAGCACGGCCTTTGGGGGGCACGAAGGGACTGAAGCTTTCTTT. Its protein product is CASTAFGGHEGTEAFF.

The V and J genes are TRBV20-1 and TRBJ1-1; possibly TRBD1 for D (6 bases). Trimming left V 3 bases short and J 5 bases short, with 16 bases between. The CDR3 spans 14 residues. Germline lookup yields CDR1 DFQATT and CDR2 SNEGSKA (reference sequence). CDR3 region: CSARGASGETEAFF. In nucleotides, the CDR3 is TGCAGTGCTAGGGGGGCCTCTGGGGAGACTGAAGCTTTCTTT.

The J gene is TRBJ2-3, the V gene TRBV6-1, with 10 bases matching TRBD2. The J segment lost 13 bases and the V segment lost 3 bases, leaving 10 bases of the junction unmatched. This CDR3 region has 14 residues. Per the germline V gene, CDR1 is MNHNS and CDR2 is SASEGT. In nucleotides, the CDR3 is TGTGCCAGCAGTGAGTCCTACTCCGGGACTAGCGAGTATTTT. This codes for CASSESYSGTSEYF.

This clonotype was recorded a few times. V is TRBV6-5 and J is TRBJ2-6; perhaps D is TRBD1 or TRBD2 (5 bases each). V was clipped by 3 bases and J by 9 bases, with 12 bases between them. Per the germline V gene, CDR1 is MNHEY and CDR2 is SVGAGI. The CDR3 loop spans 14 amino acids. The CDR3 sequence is CASSYLAGSNVLTF. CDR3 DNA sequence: TGTGCCAGCAGTTATTTAGCAGGGAGCAACGTCCTGACTTTC.

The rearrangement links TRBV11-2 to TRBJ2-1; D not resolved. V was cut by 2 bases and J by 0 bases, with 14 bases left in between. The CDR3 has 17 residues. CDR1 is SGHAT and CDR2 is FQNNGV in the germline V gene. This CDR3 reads CASSLRPNPSSYNEQFF. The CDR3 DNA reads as TGTGCCAGCAGCTTAAGGCCGAATCCGAGCTCCTACAATGAGCAGTTCTTC.

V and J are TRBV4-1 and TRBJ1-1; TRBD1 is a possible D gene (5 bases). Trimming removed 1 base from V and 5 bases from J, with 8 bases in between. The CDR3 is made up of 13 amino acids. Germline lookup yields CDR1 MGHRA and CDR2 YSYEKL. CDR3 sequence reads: CASSQGDLTEAFF. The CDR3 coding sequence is TGCGCCAGCAGCCAAGGGGACCTGACTGAAGCTTTCTTT.

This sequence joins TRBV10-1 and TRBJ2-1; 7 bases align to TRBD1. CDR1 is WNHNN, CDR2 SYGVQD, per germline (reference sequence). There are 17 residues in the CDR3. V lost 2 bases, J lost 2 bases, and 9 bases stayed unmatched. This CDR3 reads CASSEAPLTGAYNEQFF. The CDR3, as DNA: TGCGCCAGCAGTGAGGCGCCCTTAACAGGGGCCTACAATGAGCAGTTCTTC.

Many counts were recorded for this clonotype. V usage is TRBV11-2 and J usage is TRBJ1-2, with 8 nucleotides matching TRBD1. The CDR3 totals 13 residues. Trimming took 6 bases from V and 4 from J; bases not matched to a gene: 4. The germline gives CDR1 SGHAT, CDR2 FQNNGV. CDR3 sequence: CASSSGQGYGYTF. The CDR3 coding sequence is TGTGCCAGCAGTTCCGGACAGGGCTATGGCTACACCTTC.

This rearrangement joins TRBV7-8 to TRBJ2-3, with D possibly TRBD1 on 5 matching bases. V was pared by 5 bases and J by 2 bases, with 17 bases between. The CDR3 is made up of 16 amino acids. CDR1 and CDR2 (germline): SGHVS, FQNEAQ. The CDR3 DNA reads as TGTGCCAGCAGCCCACGGTGGCAGGGCTCCACAGATACGCAGTATTTT. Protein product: CASSPRWQGSTDTQYF.